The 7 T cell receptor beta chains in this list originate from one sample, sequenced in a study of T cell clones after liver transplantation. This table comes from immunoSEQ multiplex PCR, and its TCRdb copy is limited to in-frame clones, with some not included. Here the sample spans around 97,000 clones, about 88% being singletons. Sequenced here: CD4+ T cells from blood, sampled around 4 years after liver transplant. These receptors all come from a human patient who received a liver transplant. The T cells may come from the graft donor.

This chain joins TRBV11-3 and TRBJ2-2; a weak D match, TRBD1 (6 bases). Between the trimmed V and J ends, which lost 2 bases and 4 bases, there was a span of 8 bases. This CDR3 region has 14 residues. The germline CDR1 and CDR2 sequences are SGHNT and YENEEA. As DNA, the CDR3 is TGTGCCAGCAGCTTAAGGGGGTCCACCGGGGAGCTGTTTTTT. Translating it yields CASSLRGSTGELFF.

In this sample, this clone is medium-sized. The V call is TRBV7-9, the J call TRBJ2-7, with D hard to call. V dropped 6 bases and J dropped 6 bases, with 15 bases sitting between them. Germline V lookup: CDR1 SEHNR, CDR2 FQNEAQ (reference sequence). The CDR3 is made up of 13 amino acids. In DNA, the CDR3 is TGTGCCAGCAGTCCACGAGTGACGTCCGAGCAGTACTTC. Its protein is CASSPRVTSEQYF.

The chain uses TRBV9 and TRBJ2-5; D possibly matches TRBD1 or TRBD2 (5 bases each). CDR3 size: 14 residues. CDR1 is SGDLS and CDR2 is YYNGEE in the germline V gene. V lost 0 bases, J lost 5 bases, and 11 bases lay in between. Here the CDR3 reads CASSVGIGGETQYF. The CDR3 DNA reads TGTGCCAGCAGCGTAGGAATTGGGGGTGAGACCCAGTACTTC.

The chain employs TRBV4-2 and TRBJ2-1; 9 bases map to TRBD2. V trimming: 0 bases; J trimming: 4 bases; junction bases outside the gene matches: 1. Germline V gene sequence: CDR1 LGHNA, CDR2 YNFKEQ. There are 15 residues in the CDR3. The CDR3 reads CASSQDSGGYNEQFF. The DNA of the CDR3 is TGTGCCAGCAGCCAAGACAGCGGGGGGTACAATGAGCAGTTCTTC.

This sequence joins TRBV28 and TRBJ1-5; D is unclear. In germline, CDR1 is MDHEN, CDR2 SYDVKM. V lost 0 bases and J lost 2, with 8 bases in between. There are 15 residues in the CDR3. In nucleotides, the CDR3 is TGTGCCAGCAGTTTATGGAGGCAGGGCAATCAGCCCCAGCATTTT. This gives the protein CASSLWRQGNQPQHF.

CDR3 loop: CASSLTPLAGVYEQYF. The CDR3 region has the DNA TGTGCCAGCAGCTTAACCCCCCTAGCGGGAGTATACGAGCAGTACTTC. V is TRBV7-3 and J is TRBJ2-7, with TRBD2 matching over 10 bases. V shed 0 bases and J 4 bases; nucleotides not matched to a gene: 6. Germline V gene sequence: CDR1 SGHTA, CDR2 FQGTGA. The CDR3 runs 16 residues.

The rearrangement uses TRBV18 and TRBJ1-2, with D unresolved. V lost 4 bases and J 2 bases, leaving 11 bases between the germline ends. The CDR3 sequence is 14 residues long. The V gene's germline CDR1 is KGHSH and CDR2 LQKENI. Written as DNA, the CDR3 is TGTGCCAGCTCACTAAGTACGGCGAACTATGGCTACACCTTC. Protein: CASSLSTANYGYTF.